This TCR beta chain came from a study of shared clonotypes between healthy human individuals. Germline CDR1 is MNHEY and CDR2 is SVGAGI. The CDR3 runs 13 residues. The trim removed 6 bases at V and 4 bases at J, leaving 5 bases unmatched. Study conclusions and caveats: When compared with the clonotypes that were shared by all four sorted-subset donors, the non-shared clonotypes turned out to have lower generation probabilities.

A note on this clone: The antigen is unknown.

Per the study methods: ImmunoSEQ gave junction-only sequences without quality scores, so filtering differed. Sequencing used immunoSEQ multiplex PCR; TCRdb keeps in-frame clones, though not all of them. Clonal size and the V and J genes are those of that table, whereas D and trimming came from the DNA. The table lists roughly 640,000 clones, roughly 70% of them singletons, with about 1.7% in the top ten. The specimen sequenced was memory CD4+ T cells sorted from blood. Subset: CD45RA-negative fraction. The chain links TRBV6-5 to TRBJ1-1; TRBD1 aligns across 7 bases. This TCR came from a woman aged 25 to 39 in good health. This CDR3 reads CASSSGGSTEAFF. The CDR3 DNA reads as TGTGCCAGCAGCTCAGGGGGTTCCACTGAAGCTTTCTTT.